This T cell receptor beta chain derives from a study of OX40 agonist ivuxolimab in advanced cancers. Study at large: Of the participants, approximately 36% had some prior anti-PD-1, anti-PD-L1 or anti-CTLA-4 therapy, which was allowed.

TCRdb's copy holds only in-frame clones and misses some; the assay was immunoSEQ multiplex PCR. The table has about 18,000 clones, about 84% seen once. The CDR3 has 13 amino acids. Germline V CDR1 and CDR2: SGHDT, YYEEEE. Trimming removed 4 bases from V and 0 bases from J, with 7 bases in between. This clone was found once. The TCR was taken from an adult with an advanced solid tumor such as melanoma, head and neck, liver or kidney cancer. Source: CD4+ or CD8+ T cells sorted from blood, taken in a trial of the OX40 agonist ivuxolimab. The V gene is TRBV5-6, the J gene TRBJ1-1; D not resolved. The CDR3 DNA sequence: TGTGCCAGCAGCAGGGATTTGAACACTGAAGCTTTCTTT. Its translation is CASSRDLNTEAFF.